Listed here are 26 T cell receptor beta chains from one sample, sequenced in a study of T cell responses to AZD1222 COVID-19 vaccine. Profiled with immunoSEQ multiplex PCR; TCRdb holds only in-frame clones, not every one. Among about 120,000 clones listed, about 92% were seen once. The sequencing here drew on peripheral blood, taken 28 days after the second AZD1222 dose. These receptor sequences come from an adult who received the AZD1222 COVID-19 vaccine.

The CDR3 loop reads CADGRSYNEQFF. CDR3 DNA: TGTGCCGACGGGCGTTCCTACAATGAGCAGTTCTTC. The chain has TRBV12-3 or TRBV12-4 and TRBJ2-1; D is unresolved. V was pared by 11 bases and J by 1 base, with 9 bases between. The CDR3 spans 12 residues.

V gene TRBV6-6 combines with J gene TRBJ2-7, with D possibly matching TRBD1 (6 bases). V lost 3 bases and J 6 bases, leaving 12 bases between the germline ends. Germline V gene sequence: CDR1 MNHNY, CDR2 SVGAGI (reference sequence). The CDR3 sequence is 13 residues long. CDR3: CASSYNRASEQYF. The CDR3 DNA reads as TGTGCCAGCAGTTATAACAGGGCCTCCGAGCAGTACTTC.

The chain uses TRBV29-1 and TRBJ2-3; either TRBD1 or TRBD2 may fit D (7 bases each). CDR1 is SQVTM and CDR2 is ANQGSEA in the germline V gene. This CDR3 comprises 13 residues. The V end lost 5 bases, the J end lost 5 bases, and 14 bases lay between the germline ends. CDR3 sequence reads: CSVQGEGIDTQYF. The DNA of the CDR3 is TGCAGCGTTCAGGGGGAGGGGATAGATACGCAGTATTTT.

The chain combines TRBV2 with TRBJ2-7; D not certain. V lost 6 bases to trimming and J lost 3 bases, with 6 bases between them. This CDR3 is built from 11 residues. CDR1 is SNHLY, CDR2 FYNNEI, per germline. This chain's CDR3 is CASSENYEQYF. The CDR3 DNA reads TGTGCCAGCAGCGAAAACTACGAGCAGTACTTC.

This chain links TRBV19 with TRBJ1-5; 7 bases line up with TRBD1. The length of the CDR3 is 13 residues. Germline assignment: CDR1 LNHDA and CDR2 SQIVND (reference sequence). Trimming took 7 bases from V and 5 from J; bases not matched to a gene: 5. CDR3 DNA: TGTGCCAGTACTCGACAGGGCGATCAGCCCCAGCATTTT. It translates to CASTRQGDQPQHF.

A remark on this clone: Its ends do not fully match the called genes, so a read error is possible. This chain joins TRBV12-5 and TRBJ2-1, with TRBD2 matching 12 bases. Germline CDR1 reads LGHNT; CDR2 reads FRNRAP. The CDR3 is made up of 17 amino acids. The chain's CDR3 is CASGLGTSGISCNEQFF. CDR3 DNA sequence: TGTGCTAGTGGTTTGGGGACTAGCGGGATCTCCTGCAATGAGCAGTTCTTC.

The chain carries TRBV30 and TRBJ1-3; D call uncertain. Trimming shortened V by 2 bases and J by 6 bases, and 20 bases separated the two germline ends. Looked up from germline, CDR1 is GTSNPN and CDR2 is SVGIG (reference sequence). This CDR3 region has 16 residues. Here the CDR3 DNA reads TGTGCCTGGAGTCCGATAGGGCTGAGTCAGTCAAACACCATATATTTT. Amino acids: CAWSPIGLSQSNTIYF.

The V call is TRBV7-9, the J call TRBJ2-5; D ambiguous. With 5 bases removed from V and 2 bases from J, the gap between germline ends came to 21 bases. CDR3 size: 17 residues. Germline CDR1 SEHNR, CDR2 FQNEAQ (reference sequence). In DNA form, the CDR3 reads TGTGCCAGCAGCCCTTTTCCGGGCCTTGGTGGACAAGAGACCCAGTACTTC. Amino acids: CASSPFPGLGGQETQYF.

V gene TRBV9 combines with J gene TRBJ1-1, with unresolved D. V lost 0 bases and J lost 1, with 10 bases in between. The CDR3 covers 15 residues. Germline V CDR1 and CDR2: SGDLS, YYNGEE. CDR3 DNA: TGTGCCAGCAGCGTAGGGGTAGAGGAGAACACTGAAGCTTTCTTT. This codes for CASSVGVEENTEAFF.

The chain employs TRBV12-1 and TRBJ2-4. TRBV12-1 is recorded as a pseudogene. This CDR3 comprises 14 residues. The CDR3 protein is CASSSRLAKNIQYF. DNA for the CDR3: TGTGCCAGCAGCTCCCGATTAGCCAAAAACATTCAGTACTTC.

V is TRBV7-9 and J is TRBJ2-1; a weak D match, TRBD2 (7 bases). The V gene lost 4 bases and the J gene lost 6 bases, with 13 bases spanning the gap. This CDR3 has 14 residues. CDR1 and CDR2 from the germline V gene are SEHNR and FQNEAQ (reference sequence). The CDR3 protein is CASSWGGRVNEQFF. CDR3 coding DNA: TGTGCCAGCAGCTGGGGGGGCCGGGTCAATGAGCAGTTCTTC.

The count of this clone is one. V gene TRBV19 combines with J gene TRBJ2-1; perhaps D is TRBD1 or TRBD2 (5 bases each). Germline V gives CDR1 LNHDA, CDR2 SQIVND (reference sequence). The CDR3 is 14 residues long. The germline V and J ends were trimmed by 5 bases and 8 bases, with 16 bases remaining between them. The CDR3: CASSRGLALYEQFF. The CDR3 DNA follows: TGTGCCAGTAGTCGGGGCCTAGCCCTCTATGAGCAGTTCTTC.

V and J are TRBV7-2 and TRBJ1-5; TRBD1 aligns across 7 bases. The length of the CDR3 is 14 residues. Germline CDR1 SGHTA, CDR2 FQGNSA. The J segment lost 4 bases and the V segment lost 5 bases, leaving 5 bases of the junction unmatched. As DNA, the CDR3 is TGTGCCAGCAGCCCGGACAGGTTTAATCAGCCCCAGCATTTT. Translating gives CASSPDRFNQPQHF.

The V call is TRBV29-1, the J call TRBJ2-4; tentative D call: TRBD2 (6 bases). Germline V gene lookup returns CDR1 SQVTM and CDR2 ANQGSEA. Trimming shortened V by 6 bases and J by 4 bases, and 16 bases separated the two germline ends. The CDR3 is made up of 14 amino acids. This CDR3 is CSVATGGGKNIQYF. The DNA for the CDR3 is TGCAGCGTCGCCACGGGTGGGGGGAAAAACATTCAGTACTTC.

This chain links TRBV27 with TRBJ2-5, with D unresolved. V lost 5 bases and J 1 base, leaving 11 bases between the germline ends. This CDR3 region has 14 residues. Germline V gene sequence: CDR1 MNHEY, CDR2 SMNVEV (reference sequence). The CDR3 sequence is CASSPRHLQETQYF. As DNA, the CDR3 is TGTGCCAGCAGTCCCCGACATCTCCAAGAGACCCAGTACTTC.

The rearrangement joins TRBV19 to TRBJ1-2; 10 positions agree with TRBD1. Germline-derived CDR1 and CDR2 are LNHDA and SQIVND (reference sequence). This CDR3 is built from 13 residues. J was trimmed by 2 bases and V by 8 bases; bases with no gene match: 2. In DNA, the CDR3 is TGTGCCAGTTCGGGACAGGGGAACTATGGCTACACCTTC. It specifies CASSGQGNYGYTF.

This clone has only a few counts. V gene TRBV5-4 combines with J gene TRBJ2-1; D ambiguous. The germline gives CDR1 SGHNT, CDR2 YYREEE (reference sequence). V gave up 2 bases and J gave up 2 bases, with 11 bases separating them. This CDR3 region has 15 residues. CDR3 DNA: TGTGCCAGCAGCTTAGACATAGGTACCTACAATGAGCAGTTCTTC. Amino acids: CASSLDIGTYNEQFF.

This clone is a singleton in its sample. The rearrangement joins TRBV5-1 to TRBJ1-1; D is undetermined. CDR1 SGHRS and CDR2 YFSETQ come from the germline V gene. The V end was cut by 0 bases, the J end by 1 base, with 10 bases between. The CDR3 is 15 amino acids. The chain's CDR3 is CASSLEGGWNTEAFF. CDR3 nucleotide sequence: TGCGCCAGCAGCTTGGAAGGAGGGTGGAACACTGAAGCTTTCTTT.

The chain uses TRBV7-8 and TRBJ1-3; D is undetermined. The CDR3 has 15 residues. CDR1 is SGHVS and CDR2 is FQNEAQ in the germline V gene. Trimming shortened V by 3 bases and J by 4 bases, and 13 bases separated the two germline ends. CDR3 bases: TGTGCCAGCAGCTTCGGAGAGGCAGGCGGAAACACCATATATTTT. Its translation is CASSFGEAGGNTIYF. The full variable domain, with the rest looked up from reference TRBV7-8 and TRBJ1-3, is GAGVSQSPRYKVAKRGQDVALRCDPISGHVSLFWYQQALGQGPEFLTYFQNEAQLDKSGLPSDRFFAERPEGSVSTLKIQRTQQEDSAVYLCASSFGEAGGNTIYFGEGSWLTVV.

The V call is TRBV7-2, the J call TRBJ1-2; D possibly corresponds to TRBD1 (5 bases). Looked up from germline, CDR1 is SGHTA and CDR2 is FQGNSA. Trimming shortened V by 5 bases and J by 3 bases, and 13 bases separated the two germline ends. This CDR3 is 14 amino acids long. This CDR3 is CASSPLQGHYGYTF. The CDR3 nucleotides are TGTGCCAGCAGCCCTTTGCAGGGTCACTATGGCTACACCTTC.

The chain is built from TRBV7-2 and TRBJ2-3; D not resolved. CDR1 and CDR2 (germline): SGHTA, FQGNSA. The V gene lost 1 base and the J gene lost 0 bases, with 5 bases spanning the gap. This CDR3 contains 14 residues. This chain's CDR3 is CASSLGSSTDTQYF. The DNA of the CDR3 is TGTGCCAGCAGCTTAGGCTCCAGCACAGATACGCAGTATTTT.

The V and J genes are TRBV6-5 and TRBJ2-5; D unresolved. V lost 10 bases and J lost 2, with 14 bases in between. This CDR3 comprises 13 residues. Germline CDR1 MNHEY, CDR2 SVGAGI. The CDR3 spells CATRPGRQETQYF. In nucleotides, the CDR3 is TGTGCCACCAGGCCTGGCAGGCAAGAGACCCAGTACTTC.

On this clone: This specimen includes other DNA sequences encoding the same CDR3. This chain connects TRBV5-1 to TRBJ1-4; weak D call: TRBD1 (5 bases). This CDR3 has 14 amino acids. The germline V and J ends were trimmed by 2 bases and 6 bases, with 11 bases remaining between them. Germline CDR1 and CDR2: SGHRS and YFSETQ. The CDR3 here is CASSFQGGDEKLFF. CDR3 DNA sequence: TGCGCCAGCAGCTTTCAGGGAGGGGATGAAAAACTGTTTTTT.

The rearrangement joins TRBV14 to TRBJ1-5; D perhaps matches TRBD1 (5 bases). The CDR3 has 20 amino acids. The V gene lost 4 bases and the J gene lost 2 bases, with 27 bases spanning the gap. Germline V CDR1 and CDR2: SGHDN, FVKESK. The CDR3 bases are TGTGCCAGCAGCCCTGAACCGGGACGAAAAATCGGGTCCGGCAATCAGCCCCAGCATTTT. Its protein product is CASSPEPGRKIGSGNQPQHF.

The V gene is TRBV5-1, the J gene TRBJ2-3, with 16 bases fitting TRBD2. The CDR3 consists of 17 residues. Germline V gene lookup returns CDR1 SGHRS and CDR2 YFSETQ. V dropped 4 bases and J dropped 2; count of bases not matched to a gene: 4. The CDR3 DNA sequence: TGCGCCAGCAGCCCGGGACTAGCGGGAGGGCTCACAGATACGCAGTATTTT. Translation gives CASSPGLAGGLTDTQYF.

The chain has TRBV10-3 and TRBJ2-3; D not certain. Trimming removed 9 bases at V and 0 bases at J, with 10 bases between. The CDR3 loop spans 13 amino acids. Germline assignment: CDR1 ENHRY and CDR2 SYGVKD. The CDR3 protein is CAMAKGSTDTQYF. The CDR3 DNA sequence: TGTGCCATGGCCAAGGGTAGCACAGATACGCAGTATTTT.